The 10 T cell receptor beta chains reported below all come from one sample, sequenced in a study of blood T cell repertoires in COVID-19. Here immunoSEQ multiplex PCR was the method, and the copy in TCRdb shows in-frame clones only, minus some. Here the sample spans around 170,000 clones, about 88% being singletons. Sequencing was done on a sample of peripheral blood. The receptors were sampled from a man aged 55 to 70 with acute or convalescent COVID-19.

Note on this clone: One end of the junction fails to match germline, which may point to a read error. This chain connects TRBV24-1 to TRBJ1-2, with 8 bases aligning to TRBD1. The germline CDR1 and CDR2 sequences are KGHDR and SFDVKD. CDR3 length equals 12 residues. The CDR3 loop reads CATSDPDRVTFF. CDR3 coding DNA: TGTGCCACCAGTGATCCGGACAGGGTTACCTTCTTC.

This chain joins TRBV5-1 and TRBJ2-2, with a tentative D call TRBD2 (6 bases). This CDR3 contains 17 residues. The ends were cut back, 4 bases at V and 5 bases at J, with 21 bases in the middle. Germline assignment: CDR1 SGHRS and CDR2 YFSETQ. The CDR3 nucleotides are TGCGCCAGCAGCGGTGGGCCGGGGGTTATTTCGACCGGGGAGCTGTTTTTT. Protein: CASSGGPGVISTGELFF. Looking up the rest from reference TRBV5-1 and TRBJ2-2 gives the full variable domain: KAGVTQTPRYLIKTRGQQVTLSCSPISGHRSVSWYQQTPGQGLQFLFEYFSETQRNKGNFPGRFSGRQFSNSRSEMNVSTLELGDSALYLCASSGGPGVISTGELFFGEGSRLTVL.

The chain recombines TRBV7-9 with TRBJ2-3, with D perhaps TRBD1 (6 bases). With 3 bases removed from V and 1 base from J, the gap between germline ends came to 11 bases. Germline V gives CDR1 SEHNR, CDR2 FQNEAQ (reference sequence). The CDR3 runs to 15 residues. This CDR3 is CASSFFRGGTDTQYF. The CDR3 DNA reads TGTGCCAGCAGCTTCTTCAGGGGTGGCACAGATACGCAGTATTTT.

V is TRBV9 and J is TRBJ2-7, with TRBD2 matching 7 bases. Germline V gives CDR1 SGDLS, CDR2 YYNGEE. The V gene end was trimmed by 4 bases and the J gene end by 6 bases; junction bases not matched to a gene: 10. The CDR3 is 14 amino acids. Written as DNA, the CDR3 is TGTGCCAGCAGCTTAGCGGTCGGGAGGTCCGAGCAGTACTTC. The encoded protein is CASSLAVGRSEQYF.

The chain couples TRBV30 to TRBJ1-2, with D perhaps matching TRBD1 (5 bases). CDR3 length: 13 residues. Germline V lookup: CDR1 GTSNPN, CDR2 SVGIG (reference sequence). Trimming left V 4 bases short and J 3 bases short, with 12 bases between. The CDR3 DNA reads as TGTGCCTGGATAGCTGGGACTTACTATGGCTACACCTTC. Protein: CAWIAGTYYGYTF.

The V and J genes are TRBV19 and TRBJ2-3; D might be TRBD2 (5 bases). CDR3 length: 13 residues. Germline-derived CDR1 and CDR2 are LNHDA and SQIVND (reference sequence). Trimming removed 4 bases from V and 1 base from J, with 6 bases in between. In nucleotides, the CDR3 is TGTGCCAGTAGTAGGGAGCGCACAGATACGCAGTATTTT. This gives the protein CASSRERTDTQYF.

The CDR3 region is CAWRPPGQGEIGYTF. The DNA for the CDR3 is TGTGCCTGGAGGCCCCCGGGACAGGGGGAAATCGGCTACACCTTC. The chain links TRBV30 to TRBJ1-2; TRBD1 aligns across 11 bases. The length of the CDR3 is 15 residues. In germline, CDR1 is GTSNPN, CDR2 SVGIG (reference sequence). Trimming removed 3 bases from V and 8 bases from J; junction bases left unmatched: 11.

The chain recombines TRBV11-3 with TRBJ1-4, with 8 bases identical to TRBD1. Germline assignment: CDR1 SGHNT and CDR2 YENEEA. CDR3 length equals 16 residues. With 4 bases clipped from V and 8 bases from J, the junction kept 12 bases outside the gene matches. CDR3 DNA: TGTGCCAGCAGCTCCCCCAAGGACAGGGCGCGAGAAAAACTGTTTTTT. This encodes CASSSPKDRAREKLFF.

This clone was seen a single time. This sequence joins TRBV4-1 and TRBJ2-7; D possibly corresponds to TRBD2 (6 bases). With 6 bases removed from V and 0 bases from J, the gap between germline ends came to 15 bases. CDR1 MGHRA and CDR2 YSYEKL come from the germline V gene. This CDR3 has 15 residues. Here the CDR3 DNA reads TGCGCCAGCAGTCAGTCGGGAGTCAGCTCCTACGAGCAGTACTTC. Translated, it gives CASSQSGVSSYEQYF.

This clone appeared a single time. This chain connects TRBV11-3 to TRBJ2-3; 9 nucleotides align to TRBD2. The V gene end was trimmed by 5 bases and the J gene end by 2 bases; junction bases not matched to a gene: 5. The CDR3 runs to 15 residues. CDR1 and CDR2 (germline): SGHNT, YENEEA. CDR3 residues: CASSVSGGSTDTQYF. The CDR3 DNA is TGTGCCAGCAGCGTTAGCGGGGGTTCCACAGATACGCAGTATTTT.